This T cell receptor (beta chain) was captured by sequencing in a study of T-cell memory formation after mild COVID-19. Study-wide background: Clusters were largely donor specific.

Overall study results and limits: Of the contracting clones, CD4+ ones lay mainly in CM and EM, and CD8+ ones in EMRA. Confirmation was lacking for SARS-CoV-2 specificity of second-wave clones that peaked on day 37.

This clonotype showed up just a few times. Its matching antigen is unknown. The authors produced TCR alpha and TCR beta cDNA libraries with sample barcodes and UMIs by 5'RACE using constant-segment primers. Using its own MiXCR run on the 5' RACE reads, TCRdb lists one record per CDR3 protein. The sample has about 340,000 distinct CDR3 sequences, under 25% seen once. This CDR3 spans 16 amino acids. The germline CDR1 and CDR2 sequences are SEHNR and FQNEAQ (reference sequence). The V gene end was trimmed by 1 base and the J gene end by 3 bases; junction bases not matched to a gene: 6. This receptor was taken from an adult woman who had mild COVID-19 (a few samples of this study predate the infection). Cell type and time point are not known. Sequencing used PBMCs or a T cell subset sorted from them (not recorded which). The chain carries TRBV7-9 and TRBJ2-7, with 10 bases matching TRBD2. The CDR3 DNA is TGTGCCAGCAGCTTAGGTACAGGGACTAGCGTCTACGAGCAGTACTTC. Translation: CASSLGTGTSVYEQYF.